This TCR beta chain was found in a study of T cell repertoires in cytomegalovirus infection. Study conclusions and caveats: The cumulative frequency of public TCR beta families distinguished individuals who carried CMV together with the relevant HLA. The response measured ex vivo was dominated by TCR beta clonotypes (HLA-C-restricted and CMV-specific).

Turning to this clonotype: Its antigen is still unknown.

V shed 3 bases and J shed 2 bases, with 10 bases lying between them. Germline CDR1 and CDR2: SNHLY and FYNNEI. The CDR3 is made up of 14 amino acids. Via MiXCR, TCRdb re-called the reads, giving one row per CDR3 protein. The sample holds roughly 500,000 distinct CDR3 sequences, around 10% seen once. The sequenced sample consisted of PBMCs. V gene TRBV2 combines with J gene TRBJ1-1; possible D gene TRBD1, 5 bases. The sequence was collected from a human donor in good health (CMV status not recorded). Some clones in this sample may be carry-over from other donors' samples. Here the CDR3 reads CASSDSGFNTEAFF. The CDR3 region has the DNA TGTGCCAGCAGTGATTCAGGGTTCAACACTGAAGCTTTCTTT.